This T cell receptor beta chain was documented in a study of shared clonotypes between healthy human individuals. In germline, CDR1 is SGHVT, CDR2 SQSDAQ. The CDR3 sequence is 10 residues long. This clone came up once. One junction end disagrees with the germline gene, perhaps due to a read error. Sequencing used immunoSEQ multiplex PCR; TCRdb keeps in-frame clones, though not all of them. In the table there are about 2 million clones, 95% of which are singletons. V is TRBV7-4 and J is TRBJ2-7; no clear D gene. The sequencing input was naive CD4+ T cells sorted from blood. The subset is: CD45RA+ positively selected. The source of this sequence is a man younger than 30 in good health. The CDR3: CASSTQDPSF. CDR3 DNA: TGTGCCAGCAGCACCCAGGATCCGTCCTTC.